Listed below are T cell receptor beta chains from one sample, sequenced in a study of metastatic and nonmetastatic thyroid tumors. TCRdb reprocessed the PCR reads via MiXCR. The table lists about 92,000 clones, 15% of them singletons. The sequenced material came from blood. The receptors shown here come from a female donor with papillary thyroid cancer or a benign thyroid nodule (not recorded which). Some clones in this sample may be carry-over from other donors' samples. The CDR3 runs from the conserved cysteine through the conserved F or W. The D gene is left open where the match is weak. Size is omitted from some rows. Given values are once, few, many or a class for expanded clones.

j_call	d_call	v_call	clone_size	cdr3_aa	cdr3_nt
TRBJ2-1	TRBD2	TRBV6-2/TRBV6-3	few	CASSYSCYGGADQFF	TGTGCCAGCAGTTACTCATGTTACGGGGGGGCCGATCAGTTCTTC
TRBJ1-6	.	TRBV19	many	CASTLREVDSPLHF	TGTGCCAGTACCCTCCGGGAAGTTGATTCACCCCTCCACTTT
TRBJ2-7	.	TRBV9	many	CASSVEELGEQYF	TGTGCCAGCAGCGTAGAGGAGCTCGGCGAGCAGTACTTC
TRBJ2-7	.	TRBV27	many	CASSLTRDRVTYEQYF	TGTGCCAGCAGTTTAACCCGGGACCGAGTTACCTACGAGCAGTACTTC
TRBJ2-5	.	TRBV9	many	CASSVDVGETQYF	TGTGCCAGCAGCGTAGATGTCGGGGAGACCCAGTACTTC
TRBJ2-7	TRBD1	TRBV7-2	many	CASSLWTGQYEQYF	TGTGCCAGCAGCCTCTGGACAGGCCAGTACGAGCAGTACTTC
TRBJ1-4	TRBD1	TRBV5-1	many	CASSSQGAREKLFF	TGCGCCAGTAGTTCTCAGGGGGCTCGGGAAAAACTGTTTTTT
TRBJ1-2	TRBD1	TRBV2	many	CASSSGTGQGYTF	TGTGCCAGCAGCTCCGGGACAGGCCAAGGCTACACCTTC
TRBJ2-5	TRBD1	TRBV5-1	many	CASLAGGIETQYF	TGCGCCAGCCTAGCAGGGGGCATTGAGACCCAGTACTTC
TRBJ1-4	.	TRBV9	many	CASSVAINEKLFF	TGTGCCAGCAGCGTAGCGATTAATGAAAAACTGTTTTTT
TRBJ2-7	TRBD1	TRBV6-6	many	CASSYGTGGYEQYF	TGTGCCAGCAGTTATGGGACAGGGGGTTACGAGCAGTACTTC
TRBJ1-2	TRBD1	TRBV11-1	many	CASSLARRQGIDGYTF	TGTGCCAGCAGCTTAGCGCGGAGACAGGGGATTGATGGCTACACCTTC
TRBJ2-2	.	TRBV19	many	CASSMDRGAFGELFF	TGTGCCAGTAGTATGGATAGGGGCGCTTTTGGGGAGCTGTTTTTT
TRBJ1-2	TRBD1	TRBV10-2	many	CASSGTGTVYGYTF	TGCGCCAGCAGTGGGACAGGGACGGTCTATGGCTACACCTTC
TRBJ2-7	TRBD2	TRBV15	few	CATSIAGLAVEQYF	TGTGCCACCAGCATAGCAGGACTAGCGGTCGAGCAGTACTTC
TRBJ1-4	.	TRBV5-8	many	CASSSQYARGEKLFF	TGTGCCAGCAGTTCGCAATATGCCAGGGGTGAAAAACTGTTTTTT
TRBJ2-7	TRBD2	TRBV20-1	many	CSARDPSGGSYEQYF	TGCAGTGCTAGAGATCCTAGCGGGGGCAGCTACGAGCAGTACTTC
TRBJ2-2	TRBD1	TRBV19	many	CASRGQGGTGELFF	TGTGCCAGTAGAGGACAGGGCGGCACCGGGGAGCTGTTTTTT
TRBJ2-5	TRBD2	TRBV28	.	CASSLTAGGLETQYF	TGTGCTAGCAGCTTAACAGCGGGGGGGCTGGAGACCCAGTACTTC
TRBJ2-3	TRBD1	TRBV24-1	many	CATTGSDRVTDTQYF	TGTGCCACTACTGGGTCCGACAGGGTCACAGATACGCAGTATTTT
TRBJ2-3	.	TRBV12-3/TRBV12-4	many	CASSITDTQYF	TGTGCCAGCAGTATTACAGATACGCAGTATTTT
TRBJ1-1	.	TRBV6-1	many	CASSELAGGGTEAFF	TGTGCCAGCAGTGAATTAGCAGGCGGTGGCACTGAAGCTTTCTTT
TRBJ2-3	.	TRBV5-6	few	CASSLGLRSPTDTQYF	TGTGCCAGCAGCTTAGGCCTTCGGTCGCCCACAGATACGCAGTATTTT
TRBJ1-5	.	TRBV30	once	CAWSKHCYQPQHF	TGTGCCTGGAGTAAACATTGTTATCAGCCCCAGCATTTT
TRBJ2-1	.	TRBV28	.	CASKEGLPNEQFF	TGTGCCAGCAAAGAGGGACTTCCCAATGAGCAGTTCTTC
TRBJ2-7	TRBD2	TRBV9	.	CASSEGLAGVPGYEQYF	TGTGCCAGCAGCGAGGGACTAGCGGGAGTCCCTGGCTACGAGCAGTACTTC
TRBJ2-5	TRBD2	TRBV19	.	CASSSGAPLQETQYF	TGTGCCAGCAGTAGCGGGGCACCGCTCCAAGAGACCCAGTACTTC
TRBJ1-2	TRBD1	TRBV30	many	CAWRSGGSGYTF	TGTGCCTGGAGATCAGGGGGAAGCGGCTACACCTTC
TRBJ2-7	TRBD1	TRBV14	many	CASSQRAGTGNDEQYF	TGTGCCAGCAGCCAGAGGGCCGGGACAGGGAATGACGAGCAGTACTTC
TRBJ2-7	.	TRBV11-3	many	CASSPSRAVLHYEQYF	TGTGCCAGCAGCCCCTCGCGGGCAGTACTCCACTACGAGCAGTACTTC
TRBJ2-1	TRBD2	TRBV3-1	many	CASSQPGLVYNEQFF	TGTGCCAGCAGCCAACCGGGACTAGTTTACAATGAGCAGTTCTTC
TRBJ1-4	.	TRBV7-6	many	CASSLAGQPNEKLFF	TGTGCCAGCAGCTTAGCTGGACAGCCCAATGAAAAACTGTTTTTT
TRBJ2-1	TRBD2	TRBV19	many	CASSISGGALAYNEQFF	TGTGCCAGTAGTATATCCGGGGGGGCCTTAGCCTACAATGAGCAGTTCTTC
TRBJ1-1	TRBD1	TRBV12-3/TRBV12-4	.	CASSFGVWVGQREAFF	TGTGCCAGCAGTTTCGGCGTATGGGTGGGACAGCGAGAAGCTTTCTTT
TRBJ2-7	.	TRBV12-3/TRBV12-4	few	CASSSGRLSYEQYF	TGTGCCAGCAGTTCGGGTAGACTTTCCTACGAGCAGTACTTC
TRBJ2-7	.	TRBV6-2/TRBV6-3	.	CASSYTPGGRKYF	TGTGCCAGCAGTTACACCCCTGGAGGAAGGAAGTACTTC
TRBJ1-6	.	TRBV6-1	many	CASSATGTLSSYNSPLHF	TGTGCCAGCAGTGCCACCGGGACCCTAAGCTCCTATAATTCACCCCTCCACTTT
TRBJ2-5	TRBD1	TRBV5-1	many	CASSSGTGQETQYF	TGCGCCAGCAGCTCCGGGACAGGTCAAGAGACCCAGTACTTC
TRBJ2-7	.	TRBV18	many	CASSPLHREAYEQYF	TGTGCCAGCTCACCACTACACAGGGAGGCCTACGAGCAGTACTTC
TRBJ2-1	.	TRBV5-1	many	CASSLSGLPYNEQFF	TGCGCCAGCAGCTTGAGCGGTCTCCCCTACAATGAGCAGTTCTTC
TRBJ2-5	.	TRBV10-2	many	CASSDNGQETQYF	TGCGCCAGCAGTGACAACGGCCAAGAGACCCAGTACTTC
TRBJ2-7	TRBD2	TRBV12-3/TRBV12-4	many	CASSLTSGAYEQYF	TGTGCCAGCAGTTTGACTAGCGGCGCCTACGAGCAGTACTTC
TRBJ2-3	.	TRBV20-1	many	CSVRLGDTQYF	TGCAGTGTTCGTCTCGGCGATACGCAGTATTTT